The 20 T cell receptor beta chains below were found in one sample sequenced in a study of cytomegalovirus exposure and HLA in healthy donors. Primers included in the PCR were 60 Vbeta and 13 Jbeta primers. Sequenced by immunoSEQ multiplex PCR; TCRdb stores in-frame clones only, minus some. The profile shows around 130,000 clones, about 8.5% of them singletons. Sequencing input: PBMCs. The receptors derive from a man between 35 and 55 years old in good health and CMV-seronegative.

On this clone: One junction end does not reproduce the germline sequence, and a read error may be involved. This sequence joins TRBV4-1 and TRBJ1-1, with 8 bases lining up with TRBD1. The CDR3 totals 13 residues. The germline gives CDR1 MGHRA, CDR2 YSYEKL. DNA of the CDR3: TGCGCCAGCAGCCAAGATTGGACAGGGATGTCAACCTTT. It specifies CASSQDWTGMSTF.

The chain carries TRBV19 and TRBJ2-3; D might be TRBD2 (6 bases). Germline V lookup: CDR1 LNHDA, CDR2 SQIVND (reference sequence). The CDR3 contains 15 residues. The V and J ends lost 1 base and 3 bases respectively, with 11 bases between them. In nucleotides, the CDR3 is TGTGCCAGTAGTATAGTCGGGGGTCGAACAGATACGCAGTATTTT. As protein: CASSIVGGRTDTQYF.

The CDR3 DNA is TGTGCCAGCAGCTTAGGCGGGGACAATGAGCAGTTCTTC. Its translation: CASSLGGDNEQFF. V gene TRBV13 combines with J gene TRBJ2-1; possible D gene TRBD2, 5 bases. Trimming left V 0 bases short and J 5 bases short, with 5 bases between. CDR1 is PRHDT, CDR2 FYEKMQ, per germline (reference sequence). The CDR3 runs 13 residues.

The chain employs TRBV5-1 and TRBJ2-5; D is possibly TRBD2 (5 bases). Trimming removed 0 bases at V and 2 bases at J, with 8 bases between. The CDR3 runs 14 residues. Looked up from germline, CDR1 is SGHRS and CDR2 is YFSETQ. The CDR3 DNA reads TGCGCCAGCAGCTTGGGAGGGTTACAAGAGACCCAGTACTTC. Protein sequence: CASSLGGLQETQYF.

In its sample, this clone was seen a few times. The chain recombines TRBV6-5 with TRBJ1-1; the match to TRBD1 covers 8 bases. The CDR3 totals 14 residues. The junction had 7 bases not matched to a gene; V was cut back by 6 bases and J by 4 bases. Germline V gives CDR1 MNHEY, CDR2 SVGAGI. As DNA, the CDR3 is TGTGCCAGCAGCTCCAGGGGGCCGGGCACTGAAGCTTTCTTT. Its translation is CASSSRGPGTEAFF.

The chain couples TRBV5-6 to TRBJ2-7; 7 nucleotides match TRBD1. CDR3 length equals 12 residues. CDR1 is SGHDT, CDR2 YYEEEE, per germline. J was trimmed by 5 bases and V by 2 bases; bases with no gene match: 1. Written as DNA, the CDR3 is TGTGCCAGCAGCTTTCAGGGGGACGAGCAGTACTTC. Translation gives CASSFQGDEQYF.

This clone appeared a few times. The V and J genes are TRBV28 and TRBJ2-6; possible D gene TRBD1, 6 bases. CDR1 is MDHEN and CDR2 is SYDVKM in the germline V gene. The CDR3 contains 15 residues. Trimming left V 7 bases short and J 2 bases short, with 12 bases between. The CDR3 sequence: CASINRVPGANVLTF. The CDR3 DNA sequence: TGTGCCAGCATTAACAGGGTACCTGGGGCCAACGTCCTGACTTTC.

This clone was detected a few times. The rearrangement links TRBV4-3 to TRBJ2-2; no clear D gene. V was pared by 6 bases and J by 2 bases, with 10 bases between. CDR3 size: 14 residues. Germline V lookup: CDR1 LGHNA, CDR2 YSLEER. The CDR3 region has the DNA TGCGCCAGCAGGTTCGGTCTTAACACCGGGGAGCTGTTTTTT. Its protein product is CASRFGLNTGELFF.

This clone showed up just a few times. This sequence joins TRBV18 and TRBJ2-5, with 10 bases that match TRBD1. The CDR3 has 15 amino acids. CDR1 and CDR2 from the germline V gene are KGHSH and LQKENI. V lost 3 bases and J lost 4; bases outside the gene matches: 5. In DNA, the CDR3 is TGTGCCAGCTCACCGGGACAGGGGAGAGGAGAGACCCAGTACTTC. This encodes CASSPGQGRGETQYF.

Turning to this clone: This likely comes from a read error, as the CDR3 has no conserved phenylalanine or tryptophan at its end. Because the CDR3's place on the DNA is in doubt, the DNA is left out and the CDR3 is given as listed by TCRdb. The chain recombines TRBV30 with TRBJ2-7; no DNA check was done on the table's D call, TRBD1. CDR1 and CDR2 from the germline V gene are GTSNPN and SVGIG (reference sequence). The CDR3 adds up to 11 amino acids, both ends counted. The CDR3 region is CAWGDSYEKYL.

This clone turned up a few times. This chain connects TRBV6-6 to TRBJ1-6; a weak D match, TRBD1 (5 bases). Germline-derived CDR1 and CDR2 are MNHNY and SVGAGI (reference sequence). V lost 6 bases and J 4 bases, leaving 10 bases between the germline ends. The CDR3 consists of 14 residues. The chain's CDR3 is CASRRGPYNSPLHF. CDR3 nucleotide sequence: TGTGCCAGCAGAAGGGGCCCTTATAATTCACCCCTCCACTTT.

In its sample, this clone was seen a few times. The rearrangement joins TRBV19 to TRBJ1-1, with TRBD1 as a possible D gene (5 bases). The CDR3 totals 13 residues. With 5 bases removed from V and 1 base from J, the gap between germline ends came to 8 bases. The germline CDR1 and CDR2 sequences are LNHDA and SQIVND (reference sequence). The CDR3 here is CASSGGKNTEAFF. The CDR3 nucleotides read TGTGCCAGTAGTGGGGGGAAGAACACTGAAGCTTTCTTT.

In its sample, this clone was seen a few times. This rearrangement joins TRBV9 to TRBJ2-2; D perhaps matches TRBD1 (6 bases). The CDR3 is made up of 17 amino acids. Trimming took 0 bases from V and 2 from J, leaving 14 bases between them. Germline CDR1 and CDR2: SGDLS and YYNGEE. As DNA, the CDR3 is TGTGCCAGCAGCGTAGGTGGGGGCGGACTTAACACCGGGGAGCTGTTTTTT. This codes for CASSVGGGGLNTGELFF.

The rearrangement uses TRBV11-3 and TRBJ2-1, with 7 bases fitting TRBD1. Per germline, CDR1 SGHNT and CDR2 YENEEA. The CDR3 extends over 14 amino acids. J was trimmed by 3 bases and V by 5 bases; bases with no gene match: 4. The CDR3 region is CASSVRDSYNEQFF. The DNA for the CDR3 is TGTGCCAGCAGCGTTAGGGACAGCTACAATGAGCAGTTCTTC. Full variable domain (rest looked up from reference TRBV11-3 and TRBJ2-1): EAGVVQSPRYKIIEKKQPVAFWCNPISGHNTLYWYLQNLGQGPELLIRYENEEAVDDSQLPKDRFSAERLKGVDSTLKIQPAELGDSAVYLCASSVRDSYNEQFFGPGTRLTVL.

This sequence joins TRBV19 and TRBJ1-1; D unclear. V lost 10 bases and J 1 base, leaving 13 bases between the germline ends. The length of the CDR3 is 13 residues. Germline lookup yields CDR1 LNHDA and CDR2 SQIVND (reference sequence). As DNA, the CDR3 is TGTGCCACTTTTGGACTTGGGAACACTGAAGCTTTCTTT. Translation: CATFGLGNTEAFF.

The V and J genes are TRBV11-1 and TRBJ2-2; D gene uncertain. Germline assignment: CDR1 SGHAT and CDR2 FQDESV (reference sequence). The CDR3 covers 13 residues. Between the trimmed V and J ends, which lost 1 base and 6 bases, there was a span of 6 bases. The CDR3, as DNA: TGTGCCAGCAGCTTAGGGAGAGCCGGGGAGCTGTTTTTT. It encodes CASSLGRAGELFF.

The chain is built from TRBV6-1 and TRBJ1-3; a possible D gene is TRBD1 (5 bases). The CDR3 sequence is 14 residues long. Germline-derived CDR1 and CDR2 are MNHNS and SASEGT. V was clipped by 7 bases and J by 6 bases, with 16 bases between them. The CDR3 nucleotides read TGTGCCAGCACCTTCTGGGGGGATTCAAACACCATATATTTT. It codes for CASTFWGDSNTIYF.

This clone was seen only a few times. This chain connects TRBV10-1 to TRBJ2-3; D is ambiguous. In germline, CDR1 is WNHNN, CDR2 SYGVQD (reference sequence). Trimming took 2 bases from V and 5 from J, leaving 8 bases between them. This CDR3 region has 13 residues. The CDR3 DNA follows: TGCGCCAGCAGTGAGACTGGTGGAGATACGCAGTATTTT. Encoded protein: CASSETGGDTQYF.

The sample holds a few counts of this clone. This chain joins TRBV5-5 and TRBJ1-2, with no clear D. Germline V lookup: CDR1 SGHKS, CDR2 YYEKEE (reference sequence). V gave up 0 bases and J gave up 8 bases, with 11 bases separating them. The CDR3 consists of 13 residues. The CDR3 DNA reads as TGTGCCAGCAGCTTGGGGGCAGGTGCCGGCTACACCTTC. Encoded protein: CASSLGAGAGYTF.

The gene calls are TRBV4-2 and TRBJ2-2, with TRBD2 matching 12 bases. There are 18 residues in the CDR3. CDR1 and CDR2 (germline): LGHNA, YNFKEQ. With 0 bases clipped from V and 3 bases from J, the junction kept 5 bases outside the gene matches. CDR3 in DNA: TGTGCCAGCAGCCAAGAGCTAGCGGGGGGGAGATACACCGGGGAGCTGTTTTTT. Its translation is CASSQELAGGRYTGELFF.